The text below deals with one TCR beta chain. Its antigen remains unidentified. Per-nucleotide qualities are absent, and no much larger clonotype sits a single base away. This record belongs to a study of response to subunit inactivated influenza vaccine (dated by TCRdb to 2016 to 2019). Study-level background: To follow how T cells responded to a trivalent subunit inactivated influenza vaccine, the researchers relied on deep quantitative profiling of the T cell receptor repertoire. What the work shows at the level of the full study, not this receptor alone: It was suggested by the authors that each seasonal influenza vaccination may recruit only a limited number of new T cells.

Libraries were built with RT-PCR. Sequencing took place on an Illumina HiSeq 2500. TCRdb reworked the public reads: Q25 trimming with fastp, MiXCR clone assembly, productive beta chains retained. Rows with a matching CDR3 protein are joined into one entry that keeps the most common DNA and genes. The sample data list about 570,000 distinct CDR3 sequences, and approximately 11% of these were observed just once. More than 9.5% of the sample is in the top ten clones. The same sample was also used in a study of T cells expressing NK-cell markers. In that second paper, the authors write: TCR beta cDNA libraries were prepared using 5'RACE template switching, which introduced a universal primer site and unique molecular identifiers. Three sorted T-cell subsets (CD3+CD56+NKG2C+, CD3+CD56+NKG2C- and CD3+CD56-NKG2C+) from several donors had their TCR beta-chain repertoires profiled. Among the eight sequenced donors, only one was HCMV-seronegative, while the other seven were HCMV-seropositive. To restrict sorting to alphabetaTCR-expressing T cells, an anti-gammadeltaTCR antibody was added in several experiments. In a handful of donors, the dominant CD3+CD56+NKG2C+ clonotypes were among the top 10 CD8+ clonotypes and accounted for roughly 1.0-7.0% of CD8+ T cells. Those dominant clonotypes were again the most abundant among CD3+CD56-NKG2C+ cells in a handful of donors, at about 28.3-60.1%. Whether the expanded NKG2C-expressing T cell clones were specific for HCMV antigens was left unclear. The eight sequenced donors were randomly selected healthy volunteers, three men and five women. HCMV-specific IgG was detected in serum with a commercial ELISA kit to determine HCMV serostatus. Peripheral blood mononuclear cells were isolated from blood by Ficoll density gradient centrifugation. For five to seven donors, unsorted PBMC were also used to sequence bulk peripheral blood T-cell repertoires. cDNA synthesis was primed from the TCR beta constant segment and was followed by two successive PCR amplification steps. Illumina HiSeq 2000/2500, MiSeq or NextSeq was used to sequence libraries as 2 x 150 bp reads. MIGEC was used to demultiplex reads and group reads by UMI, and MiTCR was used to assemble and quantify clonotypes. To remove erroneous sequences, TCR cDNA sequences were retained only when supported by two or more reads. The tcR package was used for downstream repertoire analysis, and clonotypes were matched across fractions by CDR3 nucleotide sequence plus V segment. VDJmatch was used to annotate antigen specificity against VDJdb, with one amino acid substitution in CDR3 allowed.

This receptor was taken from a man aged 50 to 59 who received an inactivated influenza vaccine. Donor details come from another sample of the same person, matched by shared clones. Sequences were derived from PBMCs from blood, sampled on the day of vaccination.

DNA sequence: TGTGCCAGCAGCCCGAAGGTACAAGAGACCCAGTACTTC. Translated, this gives CASSPKVQETQYF. Recombination connected TRBV6-2 or TRBV6-3 to TRBJ2-5, with the D gene not confidently named. The germline V gene supplies CDR1 MNHEY and CDR2 SVGEGT. The CDR3, from cysteine to phenylalanine, totals 13 residues. Just the 39-base CDR3 DNA is kept, in frame starting at base 1. V is pared back by 6 bases and J by 2 bases, with 10 bases lying between the germline termini.